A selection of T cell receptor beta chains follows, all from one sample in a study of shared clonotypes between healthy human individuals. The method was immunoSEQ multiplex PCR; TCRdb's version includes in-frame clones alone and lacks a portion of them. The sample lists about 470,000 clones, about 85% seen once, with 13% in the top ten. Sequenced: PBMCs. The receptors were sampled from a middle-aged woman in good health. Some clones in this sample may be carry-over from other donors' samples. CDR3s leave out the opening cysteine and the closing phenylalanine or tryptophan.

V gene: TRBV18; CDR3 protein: ASSPLGLQETQY
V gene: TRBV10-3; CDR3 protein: AISDVNRGLAGESYEQY
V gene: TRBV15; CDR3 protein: ATSREGLLTQY
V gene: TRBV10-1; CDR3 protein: ASSEHNAYNEQF
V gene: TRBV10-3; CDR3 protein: AIMGPLAGGGEQY
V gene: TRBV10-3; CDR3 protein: AISEGTGGNSPLH
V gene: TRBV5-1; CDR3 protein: ASSLAAGGPSDTQY
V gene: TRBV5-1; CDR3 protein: ASSPTSGSYEQY
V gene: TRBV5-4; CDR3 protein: ASSLARGEGAHYGYT
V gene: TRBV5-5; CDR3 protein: ASSSRTGNQPQH
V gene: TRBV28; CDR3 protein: ASSHTQGLGGYT
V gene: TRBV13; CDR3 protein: ASHPLAREVPYANTGELF
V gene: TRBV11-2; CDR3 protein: ASSPIGGGEQY
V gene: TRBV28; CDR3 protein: ASSPPGRGDGYT
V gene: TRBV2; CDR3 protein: ASSERLAGGGEQF
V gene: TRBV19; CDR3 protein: ASSPPPGAGEQY
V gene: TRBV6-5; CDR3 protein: ASSYSGQQETQY
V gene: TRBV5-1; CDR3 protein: ASSPAPEAGGFNEQF
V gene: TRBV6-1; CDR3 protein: ASMEVSNQPQH
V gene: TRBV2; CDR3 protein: ASKPTAGPQH
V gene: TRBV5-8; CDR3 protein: ASSLQGTTDGYT
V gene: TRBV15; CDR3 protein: ATSRGDGGTDTQY